The rows below give T cell receptor beta chains drawn from one sample of a study of shared clonotypes between healthy human individuals. The protocol was immunoSEQ multiplex PCR, while the TCRdb copy is restricted to in-frame clones and leaves out a portion. The repertoire holds about 2,500,000 clones, with roughly nine tenths as singletons. Sequencing used naive CD4+ T cells sorted from blood. Receptors originate from a man aged 18 to 30 in good health. Each CDR3 is given with its conserved first and last residue. Fields, in order: V gene, J gene, D gene, clone size, CDR3 DNA, CDR3 protein. A D gene is named only where the DNA matches it firmly. Size is stated for part of the rows, as once, few or many counts, or as a class when the clone is expanded.

>TRBV7-9|TRBJ1-2|.|.
TGTGCCAGCAGTCGCGACAGCACGAACTATGGCTACACCTTC
CASSRDSTNYGYTF
>TRBV4-3|TRBJ1-3|.|.
TGCGCCAGCAGCCAGGCACCCACTGGAAACACCATATATTTT
CASSQAPTGNTIYF
>TRBV29-1|TRBJ1-2|.|few
TGCAGCGCGGTGGGGTCCTATGGCTACACCTTC
CSAVGSYGYTF
>TRBV18|TRBJ2-7|.|.
TGTGCCAGCTCCCCTCCGGGATTCGCCTACGAGCAGTACTTC
CASSPPGFAYEQYF
>TRBV19|TRBJ2-1|TRBD2|.
TGTGCCAGTAGGGTAAGCGGGAGGGCCTATGAGCAGTTCTTC
CASRVSGRAYEQFF
>TRBV7-9|TRBJ1-1|.|.
TGTGCCAGCAGCCTTAAAGGGACGCCTCAAGGGGCTTTCTTT
CASSLKGTPQGAFF
>TRBV11-1|TRBJ1-2|.|.
TGTGCCAGCAGCTCATACCAAGACTTCGCTGGCTACACCTTC
CASSSYQDFAGYTF
>TRBV2|TRBJ1-4|.|.
TGTGCCAGCAGTGATGCAGGCGCAAGGAATGAAAAACTGTTTTTT
CASSDAGARNEKLFF
>TRBV7-2|TRBJ2-7|TRBD1|.
TGTGCCAGCAGGAGGCAGGGGGCCTCCTACGAGCAGTACTTC
CASRRQGASYEQYF
>TRBV19|TRBJ2-7|.|once
TGTGCCAGTAGTATGAGTGAGCAGAACTCCTACGAGCAGTACTTC
CASSMSEQNSYEQYF
>TRBV30|TRBJ2-3|.|.
TGTGCCTGGAGAGCATGGGGGGCGGATACGCAGTATTTT
CAWRAWGADTQYF
>TRBV5-6|TRBJ1-5|.|.
TGTGCCAGCAGCTTGGACCAGGGAGGCAATCAGCCCCAGCATTTT
CASSLDQGGNQPQHF
>TRBV12-5|TRBJ2-3|.|once
TGTGCTAGTGGTTCCTACACGGAAAGCACAGATACGCAGTATTTT
CASGSYTESTDTQYF
>TRBV5-4|TRBJ2-5|TRBD2|.
TGTGCCAGCAGCTTGGTTAGCGGGGGGGCCGGGGAGACCCAGTACTTC
CASSLVSGGAGETQYF
>TRBV25-1|TRBJ2-5|TRBD1|.
TGTGCCAGCACCCGGGACAGGGAAGAGACCCAGTACTTC
CASTRDREETQYF
>TRBV9|TRBJ1-4|TRBD1|.
TGTGCCAGCAGTGTCCGCGGGACAGTTAGTGAAAAACTGTTTTTT
CASSVRGTVSEKLFF
>TRBV10-1|TRBJ1-1|.|.
TGCGCCAGCAGTGAGTCCAAAGGGACGGAGAACACTGAAGCTTTCTTT
CASSESKGTENTEAFF